These 14 T cell receptor beta chains were sequenced from one sample in a study of blood T cell repertoires in COVID-19. Profiling relied on immunoSEQ multiplex PCR, and the TCRdb table lists in-frame clones only, not all of them. The repertoire holds 43,000 or so clones, with approximately 89% as singletons. Sequenced material: peripheral blood. The origin of the receptors is a man aged 60-69 years with active or convalescent COVID-19.

The chain couples TRBV5-6 to TRBJ1-1; 9 bases line up with TRBD1. This CDR3 region has 15 residues. V lost 1 base and J lost 0; bases outside the gene matches: 1. From germline, CDR1 is SGHDT and CDR2 YYEEEE. DNA for the CDR3: TGTGCCAGCAGCTTGTGGGACAGGGTGAACACTGAAGCTTTCTTT. Its protein is CASSLWDRVNTEAFF.

V gene TRBV29-1 combines with J gene TRBJ1-2, with TRBD1 identical over 9 bases. The CDR3 is 14 residues long. The germline V gene encodes CDR1 SQVTM and CDR2 ANQGSEA. The J segment lost 8 bases and the V segment lost 4 bases, leaving 11 bases of the junction unmatched. Here the CDR3 reads CSVGQLGQGDGYTF. CDR3 bases: TGCAGCGTTGGACAGTTGGGACAGGGAGACGGCTACACCTTC. The whole variable domain, filled in from reference TRBV29-1 and TRBJ1-2, reads SAVISQKPSRDICQRGTSLTIQCQVDSQVTMMFWYRQQPGQSLTLIATANQGSEATYESGFVIDKFPISRPNLTFSTLTVSNMSPEDSSIYLCSVGQLGQGDGYTFGSGTRLTVV.

The chain uses TRBV4-1 and TRBJ2-7, with 9 bases identical to TRBD1. V gave up 1 base and J gave up 4 bases; unmatched junction bases: 14. Per the germline V gene, CDR1 is MGHRA and CDR2 is YSYEKL. The CDR3 runs 18 residues. The CDR3 coding sequence is TGCGCCAGCAGCCAAGCCCTCGTCATTCGGGACAGGGAATACGAGCAGTACTTC. Its translation is CASSQALVIRDREYEQYF.

There are a few counts of this clone. V is TRBV7-2 and J is TRBJ1-4; perhaps TRBD1 as D (6 bases). Germline-derived CDR1 and CDR2 are SGHTA and FQGNSA. The V end was cut by 4 bases, the J end by 3 bases, with 18 bases between. This CDR3 spans 17 amino acids. In DNA, the CDR3 is TGTGCCAGCAGCTCCTGGCTTTTTACAGGGTCTAATGAAAAACTGTTTTTT. It encodes CASSSWLFTGSNEKLFF.

This chain connects TRBV27 to TRBJ1-4; 7 bases are shared with TRBD1. CDR3 length: 15 residues. Germline V gene data show CDR1 as MNHEY and CDR2 as SMNVEV (reference sequence). The V gene end was trimmed by 5 bases and the J gene end by 4 bases; junction bases not matched to a gene: 7. The CDR3 here is CASSTLGQNNEKLFF. The DNA of the CDR3 is TGTGCCAGCAGTACCCTGGGACAGAATAATGAAAAACTGTTTTTT.

The chain couples TRBV7-9 to TRBJ1-4, with TRBD1 as a possible D gene (6 bases). Deletions cut 1 base from V and 6 bases from J, with 12 bases between. CDR3 length: 15 residues. CDR1 and CDR2 (germline): SEHNR, FQNEAQ (reference sequence). In nucleotides, the CDR3 is TGTGCCAGCAGCTTAGGCGACAGGTGGGATGAAAAACTGTTTTTT. Translation gives CASSLGDRWDEKLFF.

J is TRBJ1-2 and V is TRBV7-9, with 9 bases that match TRBD1. In germline, CDR1 is SEHNR, CDR2 FQNEAQ (reference sequence). After removal of 5 bases from V and 1 base from J, the junction contained 5 bases not matched to a gene. The CDR3 is 15 amino acids. CDR3 amino acids: CASSARTGVNYGYTF. CDR3 coding DNA: TGTGCCAGCAGCGCCAGGACAGGGGTTAACTATGGCTACACCTTC. The variable domain in full, completed from reference TRBV7-9 and TRBJ1-2, reads DTGVSQNPRHKITKRGQNVTFRCDPISEHNRLYWYRQTLGQGPEFLTYFQNEAQLEKSRLLSDRFSAERPKGSFSTLEIQRTEQGDSAMYLCASSARTGVNYGYTFGSGTRLTVV.

The V call is TRBV10-3, the J call TRBJ2-7; possible D gene TRBD1, 7 bases. The germline V and J ends were trimmed by 11 bases and 2 bases, with 19 bases remaining between them. The CDR3 is made up of 14 amino acids. Germline V CDR1 and CDR2: ENHRY, SYGVKD. In DNA form, the CDR3 reads TGTGCCTCAAGAGGCGGGACAGTCACCTACGAGCAGTACTTC. Translated, it gives CASRGGTVTYEQYF.

The chain recombines TRBV6-5 with TRBJ2-7; 7 bases map to TRBD1. The trim removed 8 bases at V and 1 base at J, leaving 8 bases unmatched. Germline lookup yields CDR1 MNHEY and CDR2 SVGAGI. The CDR3 is made up of 14 amino acids. The CDR3 DNA reads as TGTGCCAGCGGAATCCGGGACAGTTCCTACGAGCAGTACTTC. Encoded protein: CASGIRDSSYEQYF.

The chain links TRBV2 to TRBJ2-5; D unresolved. The CDR3 contains 11 residues. The germline V and J ends were trimmed by 7 bases and 3 bases, with 6 bases remaining between them. Per germline, CDR1 SNHLY and CDR2 FYNNEI. The CDR3: CASKSEETQYF. CDR3 DNA: TGTGCCAGCAAAAGCGAAGAGACCCAGTACTTC.

The rearrangement joins TRBV25-1 to TRBJ1-4; TRBD1 matches at 8 bases. V shed 8 bases and J 7 bases; nucleotides not matched to a gene: 15. Germline CDR1 reads MGHDK; CDR2 reads SYGVNS. This CDR3 has 16 amino acids. Written as DNA, the CDR3 is TGTGCCAGCGACGGGAGGACAGGGTCGGGGAGTGAAAAACTGTTTTTT. Translated: CASDGRTGSGSEKLFF.

The chain carries TRBV12-5 and TRBJ2-2, with a possible D match to TRBD1 (6 bases). This CDR3 is built from 16 residues. V was pared by 0 bases and J by 4 bases, with 12 bases between. Germline V gene lookup returns CDR1 LGHNT and CDR2 FRNRAP. DNA for the CDR3: TGTGCTAGTGGTTTGGTACTGGGGGCGCGCACCGGGGAGCTGTTTTTT. Translated: CASGLVLGARTGELFF.

The rearrangement joins TRBV5-1 to TRBJ1-2; 7 bases are shared with TRBD1. The J segment lost 6 bases and the V segment lost 0 bases, leaving 2 bases of the junction unmatched. Germline lookup yields CDR1 SGHRS and CDR2 YFSETQ. This CDR3 spans 13 amino acids. CDR3: CASSLVGGDGYTF. The CDR3 nucleotides are TGCGCCAGCAGCTTGGTAGGGGGCGATGGCTACACCTTC.

The chain combines TRBV24-1 with TRBJ2-7; D perhaps matches TRBD1 (6 bases). Trimming removed 3 bases from V and 7 bases from J, with 18 bases in between. The CDR3 is 15 residues long. Germline V gene data show CDR1 as KGHDR and CDR2 as SFDVKD. CDR3 DNA sequence: TGTGCCACCAGTGATCGGAGACAGGCCAGCTGGGAGCAGTACTTC. Translating gives CATSDRRQASWEQYF.